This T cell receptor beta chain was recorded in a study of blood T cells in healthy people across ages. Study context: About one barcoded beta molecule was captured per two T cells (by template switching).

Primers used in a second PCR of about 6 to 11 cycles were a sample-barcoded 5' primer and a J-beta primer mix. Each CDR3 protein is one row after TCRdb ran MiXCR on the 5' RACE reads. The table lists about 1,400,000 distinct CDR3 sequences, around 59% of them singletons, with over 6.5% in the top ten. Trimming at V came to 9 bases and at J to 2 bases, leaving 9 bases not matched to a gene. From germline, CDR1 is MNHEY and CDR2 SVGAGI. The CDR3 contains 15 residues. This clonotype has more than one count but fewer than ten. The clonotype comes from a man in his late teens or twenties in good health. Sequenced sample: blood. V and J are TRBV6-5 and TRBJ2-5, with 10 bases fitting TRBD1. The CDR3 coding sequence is TGTGCCAGTTGCCGTCCGGGACAGGGGCAAGAGACCCAGTACTTC. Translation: CASCRPGQGQETQYF.